These T cell receptor beta chains were read from a single sample in a study of somatic mutations in cytotoxic T cells in rheumatoid arthritis. Sequencing was performed with immunoSEQ multiplex PCR; in TCRdb, only in-frame clones are kept and a portion is missing. The sample shows 11,000 or so clones, 70% to 85% of them seen only once. Sequencing was done on a sample of CD8+ T cells sorted from blood. The source is a man aged 65 to 85 in good health. Each CDR3 is given with its conserved first and last residue. D genes are given only for firm matches. Size is omitted from some rows. Given values are once, few, many or a class for expanded clones.

D,size,J,V,DNA,CDR3
-,-,TRBJ1-1,TRBV19,TGTGCCAGTAGTACCAGGGCGGGGAACACTGAAGCTTTCTTT,CASSTRAGNTEAFF
TRBD1,-,TRBJ2-7,TRBV2,TGTGCCAGCATGGGACCGGGACAGGGGGTTAGCGAGCAGTACTTC,CASMGPGQGVSEQYF
-,-,TRBJ2-7,TRBV27,TGTGCCAGCAGTTTAAGGGGGGCATACGAGCAGTACTTC,CASSLRGAYEQYF
-,-,TRBJ2-3,TRBV4-3,TGCGCCAGCAGCCCCGAGGACTCCGTCACAGATACGCAGTATTTT,CASSPEDSVTDTQYF
-,-,TRBJ2-7,TRBV19,TGTGCCAGTAGTCCCCTCTGGGGTAACTACGAGCAGTACTTC,CASSPLWGNYEQYF
-,-,TRBJ1-1,TRBV19,TGTGCCAGTAGTATAGGACAGCTCACTGAAGCTTTCTTT,CASSIGQLTEAFF
TRBD2,-,TRBJ2-1,TRBV9,TGTGCCAGCAGCGCGACTAGCGGGGGATACAATGAGCAGTTCTTC,CASSATSGGYNEQFF
TRBD1,-,TRBJ2-7,TRBV9,TGTGCCAGCAGCTTTTCCGGGACAGGGGAGGGGCAGTACTTC,CASSFSGTGEGQYF
-,-,TRBJ2-5,TRBV5-1,TGCGCCAGCAGCGGAGTAGGGGGAGAGACCCAGTACTTC,CASSGVGGETQYF
TRBD2,-,TRBJ2-1,TRBV10-3,TGTGCCATCCTTCCTAGCGGGGATACCAGGGAGCAGTTCTTC,CAILPSGDTREQFF
-,-,TRBJ1-2,TRBV29-1,TGCAGCGTTGAAGTGGACCTAAAATCGGATGGCTACACCTTC,CSVEVDLKSDGYTF
TRBD1,medium-sized,TRBJ1-1,TRBV10-2,TGCGCCAGCAGAAGGGACAGGGGAACTGAAGCTTTCTTT,CASRRDRGTEAFF
TRBD2,-,TRBJ2-2,TRBV5-6,TGTGCCAGCAGCCCGAGGGGAGGGCCCGGGGAGCTGTTTTTT,CASSPRGGPGELFF
-,-,TRBJ1-2,TRBV2,TGTGCCAGCAGTGAGGAAACGGCCTACTATGGCTACACCTTC,CASSEETAYYGYTF
TRBD1,-,TRBJ1-1,TRBV19,TGTGCCAGTAGTCTCAGCGACAGGGGTAACACTGAAGCTTTCTTT,CASSLSDRGNTEAFF
-,few,TRBJ1-2,TRBV25-1,TGTGCCAGCAGTCCCCCTCCCGATCGGGAGGATGGCTACACCTTC,CASSPPPDREDGYTF
-,-,TRBJ2-1,TRBV6-4,TGTGCCAGCAGCGAAGGTTCTCGCGGCAGTAATGAGCAGTTCTTC,CASSEGSRGSNEQFF
-,few,TRBJ1-1,TRBV7-9,TGTGCCAGCAGCTATAATACGGCTGAAGCTTTCTTT,CASSYNTAEAFF
-,-,TRBJ1-2,TRBV27,TGTGCCAGCAGTTTTAATTATGGAACAGAAGAACAGGCTAACTATGGCTACACCTTC,CASSFNYGTEEQANYGYTF
-,-,TRBJ2-7,TRBV5-6,TGTGCCAGCAGCGCGGCGGTCGCGACCTACGAGCAGTACTTC,CASSAAVATYEQYF
-,-,TRBJ2-3,TRBV7-2,TGTGCCAGCAGCTCCACCGGGTCCCGATACGATACGCAGTATTTT,CASSSTGSRYDTQYF
-,-,TRBJ2-7,TRBV2,TGTGCCAGCAGTGAAGGTTACGAGCAGTACTTC,CASSEGYEQYF
TRBD2,-,TRBJ2-3,TRBV4-1,TGCGCCAGCAGCCAAGAGCCTAGCGGATACACAGATACGCAGTATTTT,CASSQEPSGYTDTQYF
TRBD1,-,TRBJ2-7,TRBV7-9,TGTGCCAGCAGCTCGACCAGGGGGCACGAGCAGTACTTC,CASSSTRGHEQYF
-,few,TRBJ2-7,TRBV9,TGTGCCAGCAGCGGAAATTTAGGAGACGAGCAGTACTTC,CASSGNLGDEQYF
-,-,TRBJ2-7,TRBV4-3,TGCGCCAGCAGCCAAGAGTGGGAAGCGGACTTTATGAACGAGCAGTACTTC,CASSQEWEADFMNEQYF
-,-,TRBJ2-1,TRBV28,TGTGCCAGCAGTTACTACAATGAGCAGTTCTTC,CASSYYNEQFF
-,-,TRBJ2-3,TRBV14,TGTGCCAGCAGCCTGGAGGTGAATCCGCAGTATTTT,CASSLEVNPQYF
-,-,TRBJ2-7,TRBV2,TGTGCCAGCGGGTTATACGAGCAGTACTTC,CASGLYEQYF
-,-,TRBJ2-7,TRBV7-6,TGTGCCAGCAGCTATATGACAGGATACGAGCAGTACTTC,CASSYMTGYEQYF
TRBD1,-,TRBJ1-5,TRBV30,TGTGCCTGGAGTGTACCCCCCGGGACAGCGATCAGGGGCAATCAGCCCCAGCATTTT,CAWSVPPGTAIRGNQPQHF
TRBD2,-,TRBJ2-2,TRBV9,TGTGCCAGCAGCTTCGGCGGGAGGGAACACACCGGGGAGCTGTTTTTT,CASSFGGREHTGELFF
TRBD2,-,TRBJ2-1,TRBV7-9,TGTGCCAGCCGACTAGCGGGGGGATACAATGAGCAGTTCTTC,CASRLAGGYNEQFF
-,-,TRBJ2-1,TRBV9,TGTGCCAGCAGCCCCAGTACCCCCAATGAGCAGTTCTTC,CASSPSTPNEQFF
-,-,TRBJ2-5,TRBV5-1,TGCGCCAGCATCTCTCAGGGGGGAGAGACCCAGTACTTC,CASISQGGETQYF
-,-,TRBJ2-3,TRBV11-3,TGTGCCAGCAGCTTATCACCCAGGGCCTACACAGATACGCAGTATTTT,CASSLSPRAYTDTQYF
-,-,TRBJ1-1,TRBV2,TGTGCCAGCAGAGGAGGGTTCACTGAAGCTTTCTTT,CASRGGFTEAFF
-,-,TRBJ1-2,TRBV5-4,TGTGCCAGCACCGTTTATGGTCGGGGCTACACCTTC,CASTVYGRGYTF
-,once,TRBJ1-3,TRBV19,TGTGCCAGTAGTTGGACCGGAAACACCATATATTTT,CASSWTGNTIYF
-,-,TRBJ2-7,TRBV14,TGTGCCAGCAGCCAAGTTGAGCAGTTCTCCTACGAGCAGTACTTC,CASSQVEQFSYEQYF
TRBD2,-,TRBJ2-7,TRBV19,TGTGCCAGTAGTCTACTAGCGGGAGAGAACTACGAGCAGTACTTC,CASSLLAGENYEQYF
-,-,TRBJ2-3,TRBV29-1,TGCAGCGTTGAGGGCAGCCGCACAGATACGCAGTATTTT,CSVEGSRTDTQYF
-,-,TRBJ2-5,TRBV5-6,TGTGCCAGCAGCTTGGAGGTTAGCGGATTTCAAGAGACCCAGTACTTC,CASSLEVSGFQETQYF
TRBD2,-,TRBJ2-7,TRBV15,TGTGCCACCAGCTTCGCGACTAGCGGGAAGGAGGAGCAGTACTTC,CATSFATSGKEEQYF
TRBD2,-,TRBJ2-5,TRBV6-5,TGTGCCAGCAGTTACTCGGGACTAGATGAAGAGACCCAGTACTTC,CASSYSGLDEETQYF
TRBD1,once,TRBJ1-3,TRBV4-3,TGCGCCAGCAGCCAACGGACAGGGCCGGTATATACTGGAAACACCATATATTTT,CASSQRTGPVYTGNTIYF
-,-,TRBJ2-7,TRBV2,TGTGCCAGCAGTGACAGACCCGTGTTCGACGAGCAGTACTTC,CASSDRPVFDEQYF
-,-,TRBJ2-1,TRBV11-2,TGTGCCAGCAGCTTAGGAGTTAGCAGGAACAATGAGCAGTTCTTC,CASSLGVSRNNEQFF
-,-,TRBJ2-7,TRBV5-6,TGTGCCAGCAGCTTGGGTGGGGGGCTCCCCTACGAGCAGTACTTC,CASSLGGGLPYEQYF
-,-,TRBJ1-1,TRBV18,TGTGCCAGCTCACCTGACACGCTAAGGACTGAAGCTTTCTTT,CASSPDTLRTEAFF
-,-,TRBJ1-1,TRBV29-1,TGCAGCGTTGACACAGGGTACACTGAAGCTTTCTTT,CSVDTGYTEAFF
TRBD2,-,TRBJ2-7,TRBV7-2,TGTGCCAGCAGCTCCGCTAGCGGGCCCTACGAGCAGTACTTC,CASSSASGPYEQYF
-,-,TRBJ2-1,TRBV6-1,TGTGCCAGCAGCGATTCCCCTTCAAAGTTCTTC,CASSDSPSKFF
-,-,TRBJ1-2,TRBV4-2,TGTGCCAGCAGCCAAGAGGCGGGGGAAATCAGCTATGGCTACACCTTC,CASSQEAGEISYGYTF